This T cell receptor beta chain emerged from a study of CD8 T cells in Susac syndrome. This CDR3 has 13 residues. Germline V gene sequence: CDR1 DFQATT, CDR2 SNEGSKA (reference sequence). With V trimmed by 2 bases and J by 7 bases, 7 bases remained unmatched. This clonotype was counted a single time. Random hexamers were used to reverse transcribe an amount of roughly 0.45 to 1 ug RNA. Amplification of TCR beta CDR3 by immunoSEQ multiplex PCR spanned 54 Vbeta and 13 Jbeta. TCRdb reprocessed the immunoSEQ multiplex PCR reads with MiXCR, giving one entry per CDR3 protein. The sample consists of about 120,000 distinct CDR3 sequences, about 95% of them appearing once.

Sequencing was done on a sample of CD8+ T cells from PBMCs. The chain is built from TRBV20-1 and TRBJ2-7; 8 bases are shared with TRBD1. This TCR came from a human donor with Susac syndrome. CDR3: CSARLTGVGEQYF. For the CDR3, the DNA is TGCAGTGCTAGACTGACAGGGGTGGGGGAGCAGTACTTC.